The 7 T cell receptor beta chains given below trace back to one sample, sequenced in a study of cytomegalovirus exposure and HLA in healthy donors. Vbeta (60) and Jbeta (13) primers were used in the PCR. Data came from immunoSEQ multiplex PCR; TCRdb stores just in-frame clones and leaves some out. This table holds about 110,000 clones, roughly 68% found once. Sequenced: PBMCs. All receptors derive from a woman in her 30s in good health and CMV-seronegative.

J is TRBJ1-2 and V is TRBV5-1, with D tentatively TRBD1 (6 bases). The V end was cut by 5 bases, the J end by 2 bases, with 16 bases between. The germline CDR1 and CDR2 sequences are SGHRS and YFSETQ. The CDR3 sequence is 15 residues long. The CDR3 loop is CASRPFGQPNYGYTF. The CDR3, as DNA: TGCGCCAGCAGACCCTTTGGACAGCCAAACTATGGCTACACCTTC.

This clone was picked up a small number of times. The V gene is TRBV7-9, the J gene TRBJ2-5; D possibly corresponds to TRBD1 (5 bases). Per germline, CDR1 SEHNR and CDR2 FQNEAQ (reference sequence). V was clipped by 0 bases and J by 3 bases, with 8 bases between them. The CDR3 is 14 amino acids. The CDR3 region is CASSLATAKETQYF. DNA for the CDR3: TGTGCCAGCAGCTTAGCGACAGCCAAAGAGACCCAGTACTTC.

The CDR3 nucleotides read TGTGCCAGCAGCTCGCTCTACGTACCCACTGAAGCTTTCTTT. It encodes CASSSLYVPTEAFF. This sequence joins TRBV7-9 and TRBJ1-1; the D is unclear. Germline CDR1 reads SEHNR; CDR2 reads FQNEAQ (reference sequence). The CDR3 loop spans 14 amino acids. The V and J ends lost 4 bases and 4 bases respectively, with 13 bases between them.

V usage is TRBV6-1 and J usage is TRBJ2-1, with D unclear. This CDR3 spans 12 amino acids. With 7 bases removed from V and 8 bases from J, the gap between germline ends came to 12 bases. The germline V gene has CDR1 MNHNS and CDR2 SASEGT. CDR3 sequence: CASMGLLDEQFF. The CDR3 region has the DNA TGTGCCAGCATGGGCCTACTGGATGAGCAGTTCTTC.

This clone has only one observation. The J gene is TRBJ1-4, the V gene TRBV5-1, with a possible D match to TRBD1 (5 bases). Germline assignment: CDR1 SGHRS and CDR2 YFSETQ. Trimming shortened V by 0 bases and J by 8 bases, and 14 bases separated the two germline ends. This CDR3 is 15 amino acids long. In nucleotides, the CDR3 is TGCGCCAGCAGCTTGGTGGGGGAGGTCGGGGAAAAACTGTTTTTT. Translated, it gives CASSLVGEVGEKLFF.

This clone has only a few counts. The chain has TRBV5-1 and TRBJ1-1; perhaps TRBD1 as D (6 bases). Germline loops: CDR1 SGHRS, CDR2 YFSETQ. This CDR3 spans 13 amino acids. Trimming left V 4 bases short and J 6 bases short, with 13 bases between. CDR3 DNA sequence: TGCGCCAGCAGCCCAAGGGACAACTCTGAAGCTTTCTTT. It yields the protein CASSPRDNSEAFF.

The chain is built from TRBV6-5 and TRBJ1-1; TRBD1 is a possible D gene (5 bases). Trimming pared 8 bases from V and 5 bases from J, leaving 12 bases between. This CDR3 is built from 12 residues. Germline V CDR1 and CDR2: MNHEY, SVGAGI. The CDR3: CASGGKGTEAFF. DNA for the CDR3: TGTGCCAGCGGGGGGAAGGGAACTGAAGCTTTCTTT.